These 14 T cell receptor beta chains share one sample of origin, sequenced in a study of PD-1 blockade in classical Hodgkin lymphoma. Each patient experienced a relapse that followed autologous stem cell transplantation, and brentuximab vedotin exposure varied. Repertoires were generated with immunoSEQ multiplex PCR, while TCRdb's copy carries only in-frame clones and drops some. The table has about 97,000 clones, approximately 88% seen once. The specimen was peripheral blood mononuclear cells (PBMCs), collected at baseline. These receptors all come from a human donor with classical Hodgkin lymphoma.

DNA of the CDR3: TGTGCCAGCAGCTTAGGGCAGTTAACCGGGGAGCTGTTTTTT. Protein sequence: CASSLGQLTGELFF. The chain uses TRBV7-8 and TRBJ2-2; no definite D call. The CDR3 has 14 residues. Trimming removed 1 base at V and 5 bases at J, with 8 bases between. Germline V CDR1 and CDR2: SGHVS, FQNEAQ.

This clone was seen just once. The CDR3 DNA is TGTGCCAGCACGCTAGCGGGAGGTTCAGATGATGAGCAGTTCTTC. It encodes CASTLAGGSDDEQFF. V and J are TRBV7-2 and TRBJ2-1, with 11 nucleotides matching TRBD2. The CDR3 totals 15 residues. V dropped 7 bases and J dropped 8; count of bases not matched to a gene: 10. Germline V CDR1 and CDR2: SGHTA, FQGNSA. Filled out from reference TRBV7-2 and TRBJ2-1, the complete variable domain reads GAGVSQSPSNKVTEKGKDVELRCDPISGHTALYWYRQSLGQGLEFLIYFQGNSAPDKSGLPSDRFSAERTGGSVSTLTIQRTQQEDSAVYLCASTLAGGSDDEQFFGPGTRLTVL.

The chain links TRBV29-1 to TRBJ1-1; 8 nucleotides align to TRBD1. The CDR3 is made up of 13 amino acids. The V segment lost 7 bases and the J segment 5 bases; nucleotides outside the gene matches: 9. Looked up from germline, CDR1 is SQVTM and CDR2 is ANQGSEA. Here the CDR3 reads CSARTGGKTEAFF. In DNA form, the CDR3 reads TGCAGCGCGAGAACAGGGGGGAAGACTGAAGCTTTCTTT.

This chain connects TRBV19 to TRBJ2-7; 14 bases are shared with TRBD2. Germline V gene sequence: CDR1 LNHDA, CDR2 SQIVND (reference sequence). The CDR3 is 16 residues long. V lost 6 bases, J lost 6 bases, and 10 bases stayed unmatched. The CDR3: CASRGTSGRGQGEQYF. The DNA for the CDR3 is TGTGCCAGTAGGGGGACTAGCGGGAGAGGTCAGGGCGAGCAGTACTTC.

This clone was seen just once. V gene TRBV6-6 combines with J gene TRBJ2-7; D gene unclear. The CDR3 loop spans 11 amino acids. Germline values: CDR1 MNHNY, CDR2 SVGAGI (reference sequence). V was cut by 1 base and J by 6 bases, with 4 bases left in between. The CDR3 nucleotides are TGTGCCAGCAGTTACTTTTCCGAGCAGTACTTC. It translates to CASSYFSEQYF.

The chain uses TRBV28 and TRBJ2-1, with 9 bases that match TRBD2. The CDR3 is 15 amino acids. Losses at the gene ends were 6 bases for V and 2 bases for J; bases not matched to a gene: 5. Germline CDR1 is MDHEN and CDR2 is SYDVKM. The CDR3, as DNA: TGTGCCAGCAGAATAGCGGGAGAAACCTACAATGAGCAGTTCTTC. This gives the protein CASRIAGETYNEQFF. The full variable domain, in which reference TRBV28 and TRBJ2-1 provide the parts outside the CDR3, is DVKVTQSSRYLVKRTGEKVFLECVQDMDHENMFWYRQDPGLGLRLIYFSYDVKMKEKGDIPEGYSVSREKKERFSLILESASTNQTSMYLCASRIAGETYNEQFFGPGTRLTVL.

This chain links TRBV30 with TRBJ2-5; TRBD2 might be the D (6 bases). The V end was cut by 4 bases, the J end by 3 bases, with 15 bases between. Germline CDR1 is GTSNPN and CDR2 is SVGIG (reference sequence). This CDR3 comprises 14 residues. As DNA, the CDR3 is TGTGCCTGGAATAGGGGAGGCGGTGAAGAGACCCAGTACTTC. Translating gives CAWNRGGGEETQYF.

CDR3 in DNA: TGTGCCAGCAGCCAAGGGCCGACGGACGGGGTCGAGCAGTACTTC. As protein: CASSQGPTDGVEQYF. V usage is TRBV4-2 and J usage is TRBJ2-7; perhaps TRBD2 as D (5 bases). The V end lost 1 base, the J end lost 6 bases, and 16 bases lay between the germline ends. Germline V gene data show CDR1 as LGHNA and CDR2 as YNFKEQ. CDR3 length equals 15 residues.

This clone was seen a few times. In DNA, the CDR3 is TGTGCCAGTAGCTTCGGGATAAGCAATCAGCCCCAGCATTTT. As protein: CASSFGISNQPQHF. This chain joins TRBV19 and TRBJ1-5; D is unclear. The CDR3 is made up of 14 amino acids. CDR1 and CDR2 (germline): LNHDA, SQIVND (reference sequence). V was shortened by 6 bases and J by 1 base, with 10 bases between the two germline ends.

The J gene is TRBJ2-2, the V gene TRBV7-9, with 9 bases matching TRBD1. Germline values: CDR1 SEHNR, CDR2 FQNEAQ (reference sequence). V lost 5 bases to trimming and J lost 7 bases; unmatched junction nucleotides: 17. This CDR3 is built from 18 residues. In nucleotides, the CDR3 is TGTGCCAGCAGCCCGTACTCCGGGACAGGGATGATTGGCGGGGAGCTGTTTTTT. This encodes CASSPYSGTGMIGGELFF.

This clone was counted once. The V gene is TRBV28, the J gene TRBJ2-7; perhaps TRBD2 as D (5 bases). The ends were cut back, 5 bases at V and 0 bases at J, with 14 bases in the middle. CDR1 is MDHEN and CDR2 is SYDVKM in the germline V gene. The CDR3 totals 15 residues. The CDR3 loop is CASSTSGPSSYEQYF. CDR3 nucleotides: TGTGCCAGCAGTACGAGCGGCCCAAGCTCCTACGAGCAGTACTTC. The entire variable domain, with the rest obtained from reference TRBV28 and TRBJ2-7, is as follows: DVKVTQSSRYLVKRTGEKVFLECVQDMDHENMFWYRQDPGLGLRLIYFSYDVKMKEKGDIPEGYSVSREKKERFSLILESASTNQTSMYLCASSTSGPSSYEQYFGPGTRLTVT.

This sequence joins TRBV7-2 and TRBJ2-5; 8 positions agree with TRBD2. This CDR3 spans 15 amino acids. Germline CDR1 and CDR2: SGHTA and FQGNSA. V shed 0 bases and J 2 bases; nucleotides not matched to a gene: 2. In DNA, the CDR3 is TGTGCCAGCAGCTTAGCGCCTAGCGGGCAAGAGACCCAGTACTTC. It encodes CASSLAPSGQETQYF.

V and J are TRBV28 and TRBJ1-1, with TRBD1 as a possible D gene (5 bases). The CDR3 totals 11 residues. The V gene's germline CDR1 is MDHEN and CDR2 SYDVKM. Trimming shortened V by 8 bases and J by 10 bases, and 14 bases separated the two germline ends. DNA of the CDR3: TGTGCCAGCCGTCTGGGGCCCCGAGCTTTCTTT. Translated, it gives CASRLGPRAFF.

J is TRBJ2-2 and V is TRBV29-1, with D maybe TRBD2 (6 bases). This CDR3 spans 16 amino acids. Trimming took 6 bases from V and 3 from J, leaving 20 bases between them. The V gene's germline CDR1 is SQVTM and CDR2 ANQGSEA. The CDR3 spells CSVARDVGGYTGELFF. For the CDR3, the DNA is TGCAGCGTGGCCAGGGATGTTGGGGGGTACACCGGGGAGCTGTTTTTT.